This entry is about one T cell receptor beta chain. Its specificity is not known. Other DNA sequences from this sample encode an identical CDR3 as well. The CDR3 contains 15 residues. The V gene's germline CDR1 is MDHEN and CDR2 SYDVKM. The V and J ends lost 4 bases and 2 bases respectively, with 15 bases between them. This sample was taken from a study of shared clonotypes between healthy human individuals. Study-wide points: As a rule, naive subsets had a larger estimated richness than memory subsets. A limitation of the genetic and exposure-history diversity represented arose from few donors.

The protocol was immunoSEQ multiplex PCR, while the TCRdb copy is restricted to in-frame clones and leaves out a portion. The sample consists of millions of clones, over 85% of them appearing once. The chain carries TRBV28 and TRBJ2-7; the D gene could be TRBD1 or TRBD2 (5 bases each). The sequenced material came from naive CD4+ T cells sorted from blood. As to subset: CD45RA+ positively selected. This receptor was identified in a man aged 18 to 29 in good health. The DNA for the CDR3 is TGTGCCAGCAGTTCGGGGCGTCCGGCGACCTACGAGCAGTACTTC. It yields the protein CASSSGRPATYEQYF. Full variable domain (missing parts from reference TRBV28 and TRBJ2-7): DVKVTQSSRYLVKRTGEKVFLECVQDMDHENMFWYRQDPGLGLRLIYFSYDVKMKEKGDIPEGYSVSREKKERFSLILESASTNQTSMYLCASSSGRPATYEQYFGPGTRLTVT.